The T cell receptor (beta chain) described here comes from a study of cytomegalovirus exposure and HLA in healthy donors (dated by TCRdb to the late 2010s). Background for the entire study: An earlier analysis of several hundred of the donors reported more than 250 Gb of sequence data and approximately 110 million unique TCR beta sequences from 190 million or so T cells. Across 300 to 500 genotyped donors of the cohort, an average of roughly 250,000 unique TCR beta nucleotide sequences per donor were sequenced, and approximately 19% of those sequences were non-productive. The study profiled the T cell repertoires of 500 to 800 subjects by immunosequencing and related them to cytomegalovirus serostatus. The study was designed to test whether signatures of past pathogen exposure could be identified by cataloging public T cell receptors. HLA typing covered class I and class II loci at four-digit resolution. Every discovery cohort repertoire had been produced on one sequencing platform. Rather than using new phenotypic data, the later analysis identified candidate immune exposures from TCR beta sequences and from how often those sequences occurred across donors. An earlier analysis of around 540 of the donors applied high-throughput TCR beta sequencing to assess whether each TCR beta V gene segment acted as functional or pseudogenic. Besides the first cohort of hundreds of subjects, a separate validation cohort made up of over 100 different subjects was used. Roughly 290 gigabases of sequencing data and around 85 million unique TCR sequences made up an early release that covered nearly 650 HLA-typed donors. Donor age, sex, ethnicity and CMV serostatus were compiled alongside the repertoire data. The number of typed donors differed by locus: 629-630 for A, B, C, DRB1 and DQB1; approximately 520 for DQA1; 606 for DPA1; and some 470 for DPB1. Because of strong linkage in the cohort, roughly five DR-DQ haplotypes were treated as single units for association and clustering. Of the approximately 400 genotyped donors, approximately 83% fell in the genetic ancestry cluster associated with self-reported Caucasian donors. A later genetic analysis used genome-wide SNP genotypes for 398 of the 666 donors, treating that subset as a discovery cohort. A later analysis re-analyzed previously published TCR beta repertoires from 660 or so donors and added high-resolution HLA genotyping to study TCR occurrence patterns. High-throughput TCR immunosequencing, statistical association of individual TCRs with disease status, and machine learning were combined to predict cytomegalovirus infection status. Paper-wide results and their limitations: According to a later genetic analysis, donors in an Asian-associated ancestry cluster had fewer N-insertions in productive TCRs than the approximately 610-donor mean. Some IMGT-functional V segments, including TRBV6-2 and TRBV6-3, could not be told apart with the 87-base-pair reads, so those segments were excluded. Across donors, most TCR sequences were observed very rarely, whereas some public TCRs were present in many individuals. Because HLA typing was missing for some donors at each locus, association tests included only the typed subset. For the cohort, immune exposure information was limited to CMV serostatus. A later analysis associated approximately 17,000 TCR beta sequences with specific HLA alleles at a false discovery rate of 0.05. When HLA alleles, especially DR and DQ, strongly co-occurred, TCR associations were difficult to assign to individual alleles. A further reported finding was that TCR beta sequences accurately predicted the HLA-A and HLA-B alleles for most subjects in the first cohort. The earlier analysis of some 560 of the donors excluded seventeen rarely observed V segments, including chromosome 9 orphons, because counts were too low. Linkage disequilibrium might explain the correlated functional status among segregating V segments, but an unknown experimental factor could not be ruled out. In a later analysis, most CMV-associated TCR beta chains were found to appear HLA-restricted, with HLA associations seemingly driven largely by CMV exposure. Only TCR beta chains were sequenced in this cohort, and the absence of alpha or paired-chain data limited detectable features. A cluster of highly shared sequence variants was judged likely to be a technical artifact of the sequencing pipeline. In vitro tests confirmed that a few of the cytomegalovirus-associated TCR beta chains recognize cytomegalovirus antigens. Roughly uniform sequencing depth across donors was assumed in presence/absence analyses, although this assumption may not hold. A later analysis found that HLA-associated TCR beta chains were more clonally expanded and had lower generation probabilities than equally common non-associated chains. The classifier was reported to diagnose cytomegalovirus status with high specificity and sensitivity in both the original and validation cohorts. In a later analysis, TCR association rates were found to vary across HLA loci, with the most associated TCRs seen for DRB1 alleles and the fewest for HLA-C alleles. In the study, roughly 160 TCR beta chains were listed as associated with cytomegalovirus. According to a later analysis, parvovirus B19, influenza, CMV and Epstein-Barr virus appeared linked to several top co-occurrence clusters. In an earlier analysis of approximately 590 of the donors, most TCR beta V segments appeared in productive rearrangements about 87% or about 30% of the time, broadly matching IMGT annotations. According to the authors, the approach could potentially be generalized to other disease states and immunological phenotypes. V-gene and J-gene trimming of TCR beta chains was associated with a missense DCLRE1C variant in a later genetic analysis, and the association was replicated in an independent cohort.

Counted from cysteine to phenylalanine, this CDR3 has 15 amino acids. Left in the record is the CDR3 DNA by itself, 45 bases read in frame from the first base. Trimming leaves V shorter by 4 bases and J shorter by 5 bases, with the junction holding 8 bases beyond the gene matches. CDR1 SGHRS and CDR2 YFSETQ are derived from the germline V gene. The library was built by means of the immunoSEQ multiplex PCR assay. For the multiplex PCR, a mixture combining 60 forward primers for TCR Vbeta segments and 13 reverse primers for TCR Jbeta segments was used. A multiplex PCR assay on genomic DNA amplified the CDR3 region of rearranged TCR beta genes. Amplified TCR beta libraries were sequenced as 87-base-pair reads on the Illumina HiSeq System. The published analysis was carried out like this. A later analysis tallied 75 million to 95 million unique TCR beta chains across the 650 to 750 repertoires, and about 10 million of those chains were shared by two or more donors. Raw reads were error-corrected and collapsed into unique sequences by a nearest-neighbor algorithm in which closely related sequences were merged to remove PCR and sequencing errors. CDR3 sequences were aligned to IMGT reference sequences to assign V, D and J gene segments. Each retained sequence needed at least a six-nucleotide match to both a V gene segment and a J gene segment. A rearrangement counted as productive if the CDR3 had no stop codons and remained in frame with V and J, and every other rearrangement counted as non-productive. Following IMGT convention, CDR3 was defined as the stretch from the second conserved V-encoded cysteine up to the conserved J-encoded phenylalanine. Sequences without an unambiguous match to a single V gene segment were excluded from the earlier analysis of over 500 of the donors. In an earlier analysis of roughly 600 of the donors, a V segment was called functional when productive rearrangements were above 56.7%, and segregating when the standard deviation between donors exceeded 5%. A statistical classification framework was built for diagnosing cytomegalovirus status from the catalog of TCR beta chain sequences. V and J gene assignment, in a later analysis, came from comparing TCR nucleotide sequences with IMGT/GENE-DB human TR gene sequences. In a later analysis, CDR3 sequences and most-parsimonious VDJ recombination scenarios were assigned using the TCRdist pipeline. In a later analysis, each TCR beta chain was defined by its CDR3 amino acid sequence together with its V-gene family, and reads without a unique V-gene family were excluded. In a later analysis, fewer than 650 highly shared, low-generation-probability nucleotide sequences were removed to address suspected cross-contamination and a sequencing artifact. A later analysis calculated a clonal expansion index for each public chain from normalized within-repertoire ranks of inferred template counts. Generation probabilities in a later analysis came from a VDJ recombination model fitted to out-of-frame rearrangements, and those results were checked against IGoR. In a later analysis, TCR-TCR, TCR-HLA and TCR-CMV co-occurrence was scored with hypergeometric tests, and a repertoire-size bias correction was applied to TCR pairs. False discovery rates were estimated in a later analysis by permuting HLA or CMV assignments 20 times. In a later analysis, co-occurring TCRs were grouped using DBSCAN, with TCRdist sequence similarity added in when clustering inside HLA-allele-positive subsets. For co-occurrence clustering, repertoires with fewer than 30,000 or more than 120,000 public chains were excluded, along with roughly five repertoires with anomalous nucleotide sharing. This is the immuneACCESS table as TCRdb keeps it, with only in-frame sequences that have V and J called. A part of the clones is gone; compared with another copy, unresolved V genes explain less than half, and the rest is unexplained. D and trimming were read from the DNA, whereas the V and J calls and clone size are those reported in that table. Present in this sample are 190,000 or so clones, 82% of which were seen just once. Approximately 0.092% of the sample lies in the top ten.

On this clone: Its antigen remains unidentified. Per-base qualities were not stored, and no clone one base away is much larger.

The cohort was made up of under 800 healthy bone marrow donors. At the time of sampling, all cohort members were nominally healthy, though unrecorded immune exposures were likely present. The donor tested CMV seronegative and was one of the 352 seronegative cohort members. A peripheral blood sample was collected from each donor, and TCR beta sequencing was performed on peripheral blood mononuclear cells. The Qiagen DNeasy Blood Extraction Kit was used to extract genomic DNA from the blood cell samples. The source is a boy between 2 and 10 years old in good health and CMV-seronegative. The rearranged chain carries TRBV5-1 and TRBJ2-3, and 9 junctional nucleotides match TRBD2. Sequencing was done on a sample of PBMCs. The DNA sequence is TGCGCCAGCAGCGAGGGGACTAGCTTCGAAGATACGCAGTATTTT. Its protein is CASSEGTSFEDTQYF.